The 32 T cell receptor beta chains given below trace back to one sample, sequenced in a study of T cell responses to AZD1222 COVID-19 vaccine. This table comes from immunoSEQ multiplex PCR, and its TCRdb copy is limited to in-frame clones, with some not included. The top ten clones hold about an eighth of a sample with approximately 91,000 clones, roughly 88% of them seen once. Sequences were derived from peripheral blood, sampled on day 0 of AZD1222 vaccination. All receptors derive from an adult in good health.

The J gene is TRBJ1-4, the V gene TRBV19; weak D call: TRBD1 (6 bases). V was clipped by 4 bases and J by 0 bases, with 12 bases between them. Per germline, CDR1 LNHDA and CDR2 SQIVND (reference sequence). The length of the CDR3 is 16 residues. The DNA of the CDR3 is TGTGCCAGTAGTAATGGACAGCTGGCAACTAATGAAAAACTGTTTTTT. This translates into CASSNGQLATNEKLFF.

This sequence joins TRBV5-1 and TRBJ2-7; D is ambiguous. Trimming removed 0 bases from V and 5 bases from J, with 12 bases in between. In germline, CDR1 is SGHRS, CDR2 YFSETQ. The CDR3 has 14 residues. The CDR3 loop is CASSLDARLNEQYF. In nucleotides, the CDR3 is TGCGCCAGCAGCTTGGATGCTAGACTCAACGAGCAGTACTTC. Based on the CDR3 plus reference TRBV5-1 and TRBJ2-7, the full variable domain is KAGVTQTPRYLIKTRGQQVTLSCSPISGHRSVSWYQQTPGQGLQFLFEYFSETQRNKGNFPGRFSGRQFSNSRSEMNVSTLELGDSALYLCASSLDARLNEQYFGPGTRLTVT.

The chain combines TRBV18 with TRBJ2-7; D is undetermined. This CDR3 is 11 amino acids long. Germline-derived CDR1 and CDR2 are KGHSH and LQKENI. V was clipped by 6 bases and J by 5 bases, with 8 bases between them. Written as DNA, the CDR3 is TGTGCCAGCTCCCTCTTGGACGAGCAGTACTTC. This translates into CASSLLDEQYF.

The rearrangement links TRBV29-1 to TRBJ2-7; D possibly uses TRBD1 or TRBD2 (6 bases each). The germline V and J ends were trimmed by 1 base and 1 base, with 17 bases remaining between them. This CDR3 has 16 residues. The germline V gene encodes CDR1 SQVTM and CDR2 ANQGSEA. This CDR3 reads CSVEAGATKGSYEQYF. CDR3 sequence (DNA): TGCAGCGTTGAAGCGGGGGCCACTAAGGGATCCTACGAGCAGTACTTC.

This clone was counted only a few times. The rearrangement links TRBV2 to TRBJ2-7; TRBD1 aligns across 8 bases. The CDR3 runs 14 residues. CDR1 SNHLY and CDR2 FYNNEI come from the germline V gene. J lost 1 base, V lost 8 bases, and 7 bases had no gene match. Written as DNA, the CDR3 is TGTGCCAGCCACCTGGACAGGGCGTCCTACGAGCAGTACTTC. It translates to CASHLDRASYEQYF. Full variable domain (remainder filled in from reference TRBV2 and TRBJ2-7): EPEVTQTPSHQVTQMGQEVILRCVPISNHLYFYWYRQILGQKVEFLVSFYNNEISEKSEIFDDQFSVERPDGSNFTLKIRSTKLEDSAMYFCASHLDRASYEQYFGPGTRLTVT.

The CDR3 nucleotides are TGTGCCAGTAGTAGGGGAGAGACCCAGTACTTC. Translation gives CASSRGETQYF. The V gene is TRBV19, the J gene TRBJ2-5; no firm D call. The V and J ends lost 4 bases and 4 bases respectively, with 4 bases between them. The germline gives CDR1 LNHDA, CDR2 SQIVND (reference sequence). The CDR3 is made up of 11 amino acids.

The V gene is TRBV19, the J gene TRBJ2-1; 10 bases align to TRBD1. This CDR3 spans 13 amino acids. V shed 5 bases, J shed 9 bases, and the junction held 4 bases outside the gene matches. In germline, CDR1 is LNHDA, CDR2 SQIVND (reference sequence). CDR3 loop: CASSRDRGLEQFF. Here the CDR3 DNA reads TGTGCCAGTAGTCGAGACAGGGGGCTTGAGCAGTTCTTC.

J is TRBJ1-1 and V is TRBV9; weak D call: TRBD1 (5 bases). CDR3 length equals 13 residues. The V end was cut by 4 bases, the J end by 2 bases, with 9 bases between. Germline CDR1 and CDR2: SGDLS and YYNGEE. The CDR3 spells CASSPGRNTEAFF. The DNA for the CDR3 is TGTGCCAGCAGCCCGGGGCGAAACACTGAAGCTTTCTTT.

The chain has TRBV9 and TRBJ2-1; 7 bases fit TRBD2. The germline V gene encodes CDR1 SGDLS and CDR2 YYNGEE. With V trimmed by 0 bases and J by 7 bases, 4 bases remained unmatched. This CDR3 comprises 14 residues. Written as DNA, the CDR3 is TGTGCCAGCAGCGTAGGTGCGGGGGATAATGAGCAGTTCTTC. Its translation is CASSVGAGDNEQFF.

CDR3 DNA: TGTGCCAGCAGCGCCGACGGGACGCCAGAAGGAGGCTACACCTTC. Translated: CASSADGTPEGGYTF. The J gene is TRBJ1-2, the V gene TRBV9; perhaps TRBD1 as D (5 bases). The CDR3 extends over 15 amino acids. The ends were cut back, 3 bases at V and 8 bases at J, with 20 bases in the middle. Germline-derived CDR1 and CDR2 are SGDLS and YYNGEE.

The chain is built from TRBV5-1 and TRBJ1-1, with 9 nucleotides matching TRBD1. V was pared by 2 bases and J by 8 bases, with 1 base of the junction left unmatched. Germline assignment: CDR1 SGHRS and CDR2 YFSETQ. This CDR3 comprises 12 residues. In nucleotides, the CDR3 is TGCGCCAGCAGCTTCGACAGGGGGGAAGCTTTCTTT. Protein sequence: CASSFDRGEAFF.

The chain joins TRBV29-1 to TRBJ1-5, with TRBD1 matching over 9 bases. V lost 6 bases, J lost 5 bases, and 5 bases stayed unmatched. The CDR3 runs to 13 residues. CDR1 and CDR2 from the germline V gene are SQVTM and ANQGSEA. The CDR3: CSVATGGDQPQHF. In nucleotides, the CDR3 is TGCAGCGTAGCGACAGGGGGGGATCAGCCCCAGCATTTT. The full variable domain, its missing parts supplied by reference TRBV29-1 and TRBJ1-5, is SAVISQKPSRDICQRGTSLTIQCQVDSQVTMMFWYRQQPGQSLTLIATANQGSEATYESGFVIDKFPISRPNLTFSTLTVSNMSPEDSSIYLCSVATGGDQPQHFGDGTRLSIL.

The chain combines TRBV18 with TRBJ2-2, with 7 bases aligning to TRBD1. Losses at the gene ends were 2 bases for V and 1 base for J; bases not matched to a gene: 1. The CDR3 sequence is 15 residues long. CDR1 and CDR2 from the germline V gene are KGHSH and LQKENI. Here the CDR3 reads CASSPTGVNTGELFF. CDR3 DNA sequence: TGTGCCAGCTCACCAACAGGGGTGAACACCGGGGAGCTGTTTTTT.

This chain joins TRBV4-1 and TRBJ2-1; TRBD2 matches 12 bases. The J segment lost 10 bases and the V segment lost 2 bases, leaving 6 bases of the junction unmatched. Germline assignment: CDR1 MGHRA and CDR2 YSYEKL. The CDR3 loop spans 15 amino acids. The CDR3 here is CASSQPSGGASEQFF. The CDR3 DNA sequence: TGCGCCAGCAGCCAACCTAGCGGGGGGGCAAGCGAGCAGTTCTTC.

The rearrangement uses TRBV6-1 and TRBJ2-1; perhaps TRBD2 as D (5 bases). The CDR3 sequence is 15 residues long. V was shortened by 5 bases and J by 4 bases, with 15 bases between the two germline ends. From germline, CDR1 is MNHNS and CDR2 SASEGT. The CDR3 is CASSFTSRSYNEQFF. CDR3 nucleotide sequence: TGTGCCAGCAGTTTTACTAGTAGGAGTTACAATGAGCAGTTCTTC.

This CDR3 is CASSLEIGSGNEQFF. The CDR3 DNA reads TGTGCCAGCAGCTTGGAGATTGGGTCTGGCAATGAGCAGTTCTTC. The chain employs TRBV11-2 and TRBJ2-1; no firm D call. Germline CDR1 reads SGHAT; CDR2 reads FQNNGV. This CDR3 is built from 15 residues. The V and J ends lost 3 bases and 6 bases respectively, with 15 bases between them.

This chain uses TRBV19 with TRBJ2-1; D possibly corresponds to TRBD2 (6 bases). Trimming took off 3 bases at V and 0 bases at J, with 12 bases between the two ends. Looked up from germline, CDR1 is LNHDA and CDR2 is SQIVND (reference sequence). The length of the CDR3 is 16 residues. Written as DNA, the CDR3 is TGTGCCAGTAGTATTACGGGACTGACCTCCTACAATGAGCAGTTCTTC. It codes for CASSITGLTSYNEQFF.

This clone was observed a handful of times. This chain uses TRBV29-1 with TRBJ2-7; 7 nucleotides align to TRBD1. The CDR3 runs to 13 residues. V shed 1 base and J 2 bases; nucleotides not matched to a gene: 2. The germline gives CDR1 SQVTM, CDR2 ANQGSEA. CDR3: CSVEGTGAYEQYF. DNA for the CDR3: TGCAGCGTTGAAGGGACAGGTGCCTACGAGCAGTACTTC.

The chain recombines TRBV7-9 with TRBJ1-4; D is ambiguous. The germline gives CDR1 SEHNR, CDR2 FQNEAQ (reference sequence). This CDR3 contains 12 residues. V was cut by 5 bases and J by 7 bases, with 8 bases left in between. The CDR3 reads CASSPLPEKLFF. CDR3 in DNA: TGTGCCAGCAGCCCCCTCCCTGAAAAACTGTTTTTT.

J is TRBJ1-5 and V is TRBV7-9, with TRBD1 as a possible D gene (6 bases). The germline CDR1 and CDR2 sequences are SEHNR and FQNEAQ (reference sequence). The CDR3 contains 14 residues. Deletions cut 6 bases from V and 1 base from J, with 10 bases between. As DNA, the CDR3 is TGTGCCAGCAGTCGACAGGAGAGCAATCAGCCCCAGCATTTT. Its protein product is CASSRQESNQPQHF.

The chain recombines TRBV7-6 with TRBJ2-5; a possible D gene is TRBD2 (7 bases). The CDR3 has 14 amino acids. The V gene lost 5 bases and the J gene lost 3 bases, with 13 bases spanning the gap. Germline CDR1 SGHVS, CDR2 FNYEAQ. The CDR3 loop is CASSLGGGKETQYF. The CDR3 bases are TGTGCCAGCAGCCTAGGGGGGGGTAAAGAGACCCAGTACTTC.

The V gene is TRBV11-2, the J gene TRBJ2-3; the D gene is possibly TRBD1 (5 bases). The CDR3 runs 15 residues. Trimming took off 1 base at V and 1 base at J, with 9 bases between the two ends. CDR1 and CDR2 (germline): SGHAT, FQNNGV. The CDR3 DNA reads as TGTGCCAGCAGCTTAGTTGGCAGGGGCACAGATACGCAGTATTTT. Translating it yields CASSLVGRGTDTQYF.

This clone is a singleton in its sample. The chain uses TRBV29-1 and TRBJ2-1; 11 bases map to TRBD2. The ends lost 8 bases at V and 5 bases at J; junction bases unmatched: 8. The CDR3 is 14 residues long. Germline CDR1 reads SQVTM; CDR2 reads ANQGSEA. CDR3 DNA: TGCAGCTCTTTAGCGGGGGGGCCCGACAATGAGCAGTTCTTC. Protein product: CSSLAGGPDNEQFF.

The gene calls are TRBV19 and TRBJ1-1, with D tentatively TRBD1 (6 bases). The CDR3 consists of 14 residues. Germline V gene lookup returns CDR1 LNHDA and CDR2 SQIVND (reference sequence). Trimming left V 5 bases short and J 3 bases short, with 13 bases between. The CDR3 DNA sequence: TGTGCCAGTAGTGAACAGGGAAAGTACACTGAAGCTTTCTTT. Its protein product is CASSEQGKYTEAFF.

The gene calls are TRBV18 and TRBJ1-3; D call uncertain. CDR1 KGHSH and CDR2 LQKENI come from the germline V gene. CDR3 length equals 17 residues. The V and J ends lost 4 bases and 2 bases respectively, with 18 bases between them. The CDR3 here is CASSLNFQTVAGNTIYF. The CDR3, as DNA: TGTGCCAGCTCACTCAATTTTCAGACTGTCGCTGGAAACACCATATATTTT.

The rearrangement uses TRBV6-2 or TRBV6-3 and TRBJ1-3; D unclear. The V and J ends lost 4 bases and 2 bases respectively, with 9 bases between them. The germline V gene encodes CDR1 MNHEY and CDR2 SVGEGT. This CDR3 contains 14 residues. The CDR3 sequence is CASSSRVTGNTIYF. The CDR3 DNA reads TGTGCCAGCAGTTCGCGGGTAACTGGAAACACCATATATTTT.

V gene TRBV7-8 combines with J gene TRBJ1-3, with D hard to call. Trimming pared 10 bases from V and 3 bases from J, leaving 19 bases between. The CDR3 totals 15 residues. Germline-derived CDR1 and CDR2 are SGHVS and FQNEAQ. The DNA of the CDR3 is TGTGCCATAAAACAGCCGGGAATCGGTGGAAACACCATATATTTT. Translated, it gives CAIKQPGIGGNTIYF.

The chain links TRBV10-3 to TRBJ2-5, with no clear D. Germline CDR1 ENHRY, CDR2 SYGVKD. CDR3 length: 11 residues. The V end lost 6 bases, the J end lost 5 bases, and 7 bases lay between the germline ends. The CDR3 sequence: CAIRTEETQYF. CDR3 sequence (DNA): TGTGCCATCAGAACCGAGGAGACCCAGTACTTC.

This sequence joins TRBV2 and TRBJ2-6, with 9 bases that match TRBD2. V was pared by 8 bases and J by 0 bases, with 8 bases of the junction left unmatched. The V gene's germline CDR1 is SNHLY and CDR2 FYNNEI. This CDR3 spans 17 amino acids. In DNA form, the CDR3 reads TGTGCCAGCTGGCGGGGGGGGCCCCTCTCTGGGGCCAACGTCCTGACTTTC. Amino acid sequence: CASWRGGPLSGANVLTF.

This clone appeared once. The chain recombines TRBV5-8 with TRBJ2-1, with D possibly TRBD1 on 5 matching bases. V dropped 2 bases and J dropped 2 bases, with 11 bases sitting between them. The CDR3 covers 15 residues. CDR1 and CDR2 from the germline V gene are SGHTS and YDEGEE. The chain's CDR3 is CASSLGVVPYNEQFF. For the CDR3, the DNA is TGTGCCAGCAGCTTAGGGGTAGTCCCCTACAATGAGCAGTTCTTC.

The V and J genes are TRBV12-3 or TRBV12-4 and TRBJ1-3; D gene uncertain. V was shortened by 8 bases and J by 0 bases, with 8 bases between the two germline ends. The CDR3 spans 13 residues. CDR3 sequence reads: CASGSSSGNTIYF. The CDR3 region has the DNA TGTGCCAGCGGCAGTTCCTCTGGAAACACCATATATTTT.

The chain uses TRBV21-1 and TRBJ2-7; no check of the table's D call, TRBD1, against the DNA was made. TRBV21-1 constitutes a pseudogene. This CDR3 spans 17 amino acids. DNA for the CDR3: TGTGCCAGCAACAGGGACAGGGGTACGGACAGCTCCTACGAGCAGTACTTC. Protein: CASNRDRGTDSSYEQYF.